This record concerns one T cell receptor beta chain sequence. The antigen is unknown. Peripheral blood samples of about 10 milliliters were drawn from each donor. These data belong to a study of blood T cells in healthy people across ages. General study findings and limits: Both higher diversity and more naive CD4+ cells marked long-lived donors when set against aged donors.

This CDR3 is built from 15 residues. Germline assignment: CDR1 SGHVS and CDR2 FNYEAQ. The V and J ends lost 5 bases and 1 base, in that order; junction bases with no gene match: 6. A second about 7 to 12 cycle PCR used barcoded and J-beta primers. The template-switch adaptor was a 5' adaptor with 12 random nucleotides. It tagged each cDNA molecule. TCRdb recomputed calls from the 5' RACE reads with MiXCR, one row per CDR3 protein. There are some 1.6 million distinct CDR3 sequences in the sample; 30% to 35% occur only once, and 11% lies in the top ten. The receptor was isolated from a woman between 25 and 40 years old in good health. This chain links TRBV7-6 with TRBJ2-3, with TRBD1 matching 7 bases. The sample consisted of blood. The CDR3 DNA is TGTGCCAGCAGCCCTCAGGGGGTCGGCACAGATACGCAGTATTTT. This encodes CASSPQGVGTDTQYF.